This T cell receptor (beta chain) was profiled in a study of blood T cell repertoires in COVID-19. This clone has only a few counts. The protocol was immunoSEQ multiplex PCR, while the TCRdb copy is restricted to in-frame clones and leaves out a portion. The sample yields approximately 100,000 clones, roughly 84% seen once. Trimming shortened V by 0 bases and J by 3 bases, and 13 bases separated the two germline ends. Germline V gene sequence: CDR1 SGHNT, CDR2 YYREEE (reference sequence). This CDR3 is built from 17 residues. What was sequenced was peripheral blood. This TCR derives from a human donor in a cohort sampled during active COVID-19. The chain couples TRBV5-4 to TRBJ1-6; D may be TRBD1 (5 bases). The CDR3 region is CASSLGRGGRYNSPLHF. In DNA, the CDR3 is TGTGCCAGCAGCTTGGGCCGGGGGGGACGCTATAATTCACCCCTCCACTTT.